These T cell receptor beta chains were read from a single sample in a study of blood T cell repertoires in COVID-19. Data came from immunoSEQ multiplex PCR; TCRdb stores just in-frame clones and leaves some out. The repertoire consists of some 390,000 clones, with roughly nine tenths occurring once and the leading ten covering around 1.1%. The sequenced sample consisted of PBMCs or T cells enriched from blood (not recorded which). These TCRs come from a man between 25 and 39 years old who had recovered from COVID-19. CDR3s include the opening cysteine and the closing phenylalanine or tryptophan.

V gene	J gene	CDR3 protein
TRBV7-9	TRBJ1-2	CASSLGGSYGYTF
TRBV6-4	TRBJ2-2	CASSLSGTGAGELFF
TRBV19	TRBJ1-4	CASTRGGLEKLFF
TRBV6-5	TRBJ2-3	CASRVLAGADTQYF
TRBV28	TRBJ1-2	CASSAWGGLNYGYTF
TRBV7-6	TRBJ2-7	CASSPRPGQGETYEQYF
TRBV7-2	TRBJ2-7	CASSLPFNGRGEQYF
TRBV29-1	TRBJ1-5	CSVEVEGDQPQHF
TRBV7-2	TRBJ1-2	CASSLVTGGDYGYTF
TRBV30	TRBJ1-5	CAWNRTPGQPQHF
TRBV10-1	TRBJ2-1	CASSRDRARVEQFF
TRBV6-5	TRBJ1-1	CASSYSEATEAFF
TRBV7-9	TRBJ1-1	CASSPQGNTEAFF
TRBV7-9	TRBJ1-4	CASSQGQGNEKLFF
TRBV7-9	TRBJ2-5	CASSKEQGQETQYF
TRBV12-3/TRBV12-4	TRBJ1-2	CASSRGSYGYTF
TRBV7-9	TRBJ2-5	CASSILGVEETQYF
TRBV7-2	TRBJ2-1	CASSQSPGNGNEQFF
TRBV5-1	TRBJ2-3	CASSLAGKTQYF
TRBV10-3	TRBJ1-2	CAISESPRGYGYTF
TRBV27	TRBJ2-7	CASSFLGDYEQYF
TRBV5-6	TRBJ1-4	CASSPGVSNEKLFF
TRBV7-9	TRBJ1-2	CASSIYRGEEGYTF
TRBV7-2	TRBJ2-3	CASSSRSGGHTQYF
TRBV29-1	TRBJ1-3	CSVGQRGSGNTIYF
TRBV11-2	TRBJ1-6	CASSSSRSSPLHF
TRBV2	TRBJ2-6	CASNGHTGGAGANVLTF
TRBV7-9	TRBJ2-1	CASSSPPEQFF
TRBV11-2	TRBJ2-1	CASSFGLDNEQFF
TRBV5-4	TRBJ2-3	CASSGPGGTGGDTQYF
TRBV6-5	TRBJ2-1	CASSQNRDAEQFF
TRBV4-1	TRBJ1-1	CASSPLRTEKNTEAFF
TRBV29-1	TRBJ1-2	CSVTTGSLNYGYTF
TRBV7-9	TRBJ2-5	CASSFTGGVETQYF
TRBV28	TRBJ2-6	CASSFLTGDGANVLTF
TRBV2	TRBJ2-2	CASSVDRTTGELFF
TRBV18	TRBJ2-2	CASSRTENTGELFF
TRBV28	TRBJ1-2	CASSWTGVDGYTF
TRBV7-2	TRBJ1-1	CASSLSGRRNTEAFF
TRBV12-3/TRBV12-4	TRBJ1-5	CASSYRGPQHF
TRBV2	TRBJ1-3	CASRIDTLSGNTIYF
TRBV30	TRBJ2-1	CAWGRGNEQFF
TRBV12-3/TRBV12-4	TRBJ2-5	CASSPGETQYF
TRBV7-3	TRBJ2-2	CASSPGQGTAEGGELFF
TRBV27	TRBJ1-3	CASRPLTGSGNTIYF